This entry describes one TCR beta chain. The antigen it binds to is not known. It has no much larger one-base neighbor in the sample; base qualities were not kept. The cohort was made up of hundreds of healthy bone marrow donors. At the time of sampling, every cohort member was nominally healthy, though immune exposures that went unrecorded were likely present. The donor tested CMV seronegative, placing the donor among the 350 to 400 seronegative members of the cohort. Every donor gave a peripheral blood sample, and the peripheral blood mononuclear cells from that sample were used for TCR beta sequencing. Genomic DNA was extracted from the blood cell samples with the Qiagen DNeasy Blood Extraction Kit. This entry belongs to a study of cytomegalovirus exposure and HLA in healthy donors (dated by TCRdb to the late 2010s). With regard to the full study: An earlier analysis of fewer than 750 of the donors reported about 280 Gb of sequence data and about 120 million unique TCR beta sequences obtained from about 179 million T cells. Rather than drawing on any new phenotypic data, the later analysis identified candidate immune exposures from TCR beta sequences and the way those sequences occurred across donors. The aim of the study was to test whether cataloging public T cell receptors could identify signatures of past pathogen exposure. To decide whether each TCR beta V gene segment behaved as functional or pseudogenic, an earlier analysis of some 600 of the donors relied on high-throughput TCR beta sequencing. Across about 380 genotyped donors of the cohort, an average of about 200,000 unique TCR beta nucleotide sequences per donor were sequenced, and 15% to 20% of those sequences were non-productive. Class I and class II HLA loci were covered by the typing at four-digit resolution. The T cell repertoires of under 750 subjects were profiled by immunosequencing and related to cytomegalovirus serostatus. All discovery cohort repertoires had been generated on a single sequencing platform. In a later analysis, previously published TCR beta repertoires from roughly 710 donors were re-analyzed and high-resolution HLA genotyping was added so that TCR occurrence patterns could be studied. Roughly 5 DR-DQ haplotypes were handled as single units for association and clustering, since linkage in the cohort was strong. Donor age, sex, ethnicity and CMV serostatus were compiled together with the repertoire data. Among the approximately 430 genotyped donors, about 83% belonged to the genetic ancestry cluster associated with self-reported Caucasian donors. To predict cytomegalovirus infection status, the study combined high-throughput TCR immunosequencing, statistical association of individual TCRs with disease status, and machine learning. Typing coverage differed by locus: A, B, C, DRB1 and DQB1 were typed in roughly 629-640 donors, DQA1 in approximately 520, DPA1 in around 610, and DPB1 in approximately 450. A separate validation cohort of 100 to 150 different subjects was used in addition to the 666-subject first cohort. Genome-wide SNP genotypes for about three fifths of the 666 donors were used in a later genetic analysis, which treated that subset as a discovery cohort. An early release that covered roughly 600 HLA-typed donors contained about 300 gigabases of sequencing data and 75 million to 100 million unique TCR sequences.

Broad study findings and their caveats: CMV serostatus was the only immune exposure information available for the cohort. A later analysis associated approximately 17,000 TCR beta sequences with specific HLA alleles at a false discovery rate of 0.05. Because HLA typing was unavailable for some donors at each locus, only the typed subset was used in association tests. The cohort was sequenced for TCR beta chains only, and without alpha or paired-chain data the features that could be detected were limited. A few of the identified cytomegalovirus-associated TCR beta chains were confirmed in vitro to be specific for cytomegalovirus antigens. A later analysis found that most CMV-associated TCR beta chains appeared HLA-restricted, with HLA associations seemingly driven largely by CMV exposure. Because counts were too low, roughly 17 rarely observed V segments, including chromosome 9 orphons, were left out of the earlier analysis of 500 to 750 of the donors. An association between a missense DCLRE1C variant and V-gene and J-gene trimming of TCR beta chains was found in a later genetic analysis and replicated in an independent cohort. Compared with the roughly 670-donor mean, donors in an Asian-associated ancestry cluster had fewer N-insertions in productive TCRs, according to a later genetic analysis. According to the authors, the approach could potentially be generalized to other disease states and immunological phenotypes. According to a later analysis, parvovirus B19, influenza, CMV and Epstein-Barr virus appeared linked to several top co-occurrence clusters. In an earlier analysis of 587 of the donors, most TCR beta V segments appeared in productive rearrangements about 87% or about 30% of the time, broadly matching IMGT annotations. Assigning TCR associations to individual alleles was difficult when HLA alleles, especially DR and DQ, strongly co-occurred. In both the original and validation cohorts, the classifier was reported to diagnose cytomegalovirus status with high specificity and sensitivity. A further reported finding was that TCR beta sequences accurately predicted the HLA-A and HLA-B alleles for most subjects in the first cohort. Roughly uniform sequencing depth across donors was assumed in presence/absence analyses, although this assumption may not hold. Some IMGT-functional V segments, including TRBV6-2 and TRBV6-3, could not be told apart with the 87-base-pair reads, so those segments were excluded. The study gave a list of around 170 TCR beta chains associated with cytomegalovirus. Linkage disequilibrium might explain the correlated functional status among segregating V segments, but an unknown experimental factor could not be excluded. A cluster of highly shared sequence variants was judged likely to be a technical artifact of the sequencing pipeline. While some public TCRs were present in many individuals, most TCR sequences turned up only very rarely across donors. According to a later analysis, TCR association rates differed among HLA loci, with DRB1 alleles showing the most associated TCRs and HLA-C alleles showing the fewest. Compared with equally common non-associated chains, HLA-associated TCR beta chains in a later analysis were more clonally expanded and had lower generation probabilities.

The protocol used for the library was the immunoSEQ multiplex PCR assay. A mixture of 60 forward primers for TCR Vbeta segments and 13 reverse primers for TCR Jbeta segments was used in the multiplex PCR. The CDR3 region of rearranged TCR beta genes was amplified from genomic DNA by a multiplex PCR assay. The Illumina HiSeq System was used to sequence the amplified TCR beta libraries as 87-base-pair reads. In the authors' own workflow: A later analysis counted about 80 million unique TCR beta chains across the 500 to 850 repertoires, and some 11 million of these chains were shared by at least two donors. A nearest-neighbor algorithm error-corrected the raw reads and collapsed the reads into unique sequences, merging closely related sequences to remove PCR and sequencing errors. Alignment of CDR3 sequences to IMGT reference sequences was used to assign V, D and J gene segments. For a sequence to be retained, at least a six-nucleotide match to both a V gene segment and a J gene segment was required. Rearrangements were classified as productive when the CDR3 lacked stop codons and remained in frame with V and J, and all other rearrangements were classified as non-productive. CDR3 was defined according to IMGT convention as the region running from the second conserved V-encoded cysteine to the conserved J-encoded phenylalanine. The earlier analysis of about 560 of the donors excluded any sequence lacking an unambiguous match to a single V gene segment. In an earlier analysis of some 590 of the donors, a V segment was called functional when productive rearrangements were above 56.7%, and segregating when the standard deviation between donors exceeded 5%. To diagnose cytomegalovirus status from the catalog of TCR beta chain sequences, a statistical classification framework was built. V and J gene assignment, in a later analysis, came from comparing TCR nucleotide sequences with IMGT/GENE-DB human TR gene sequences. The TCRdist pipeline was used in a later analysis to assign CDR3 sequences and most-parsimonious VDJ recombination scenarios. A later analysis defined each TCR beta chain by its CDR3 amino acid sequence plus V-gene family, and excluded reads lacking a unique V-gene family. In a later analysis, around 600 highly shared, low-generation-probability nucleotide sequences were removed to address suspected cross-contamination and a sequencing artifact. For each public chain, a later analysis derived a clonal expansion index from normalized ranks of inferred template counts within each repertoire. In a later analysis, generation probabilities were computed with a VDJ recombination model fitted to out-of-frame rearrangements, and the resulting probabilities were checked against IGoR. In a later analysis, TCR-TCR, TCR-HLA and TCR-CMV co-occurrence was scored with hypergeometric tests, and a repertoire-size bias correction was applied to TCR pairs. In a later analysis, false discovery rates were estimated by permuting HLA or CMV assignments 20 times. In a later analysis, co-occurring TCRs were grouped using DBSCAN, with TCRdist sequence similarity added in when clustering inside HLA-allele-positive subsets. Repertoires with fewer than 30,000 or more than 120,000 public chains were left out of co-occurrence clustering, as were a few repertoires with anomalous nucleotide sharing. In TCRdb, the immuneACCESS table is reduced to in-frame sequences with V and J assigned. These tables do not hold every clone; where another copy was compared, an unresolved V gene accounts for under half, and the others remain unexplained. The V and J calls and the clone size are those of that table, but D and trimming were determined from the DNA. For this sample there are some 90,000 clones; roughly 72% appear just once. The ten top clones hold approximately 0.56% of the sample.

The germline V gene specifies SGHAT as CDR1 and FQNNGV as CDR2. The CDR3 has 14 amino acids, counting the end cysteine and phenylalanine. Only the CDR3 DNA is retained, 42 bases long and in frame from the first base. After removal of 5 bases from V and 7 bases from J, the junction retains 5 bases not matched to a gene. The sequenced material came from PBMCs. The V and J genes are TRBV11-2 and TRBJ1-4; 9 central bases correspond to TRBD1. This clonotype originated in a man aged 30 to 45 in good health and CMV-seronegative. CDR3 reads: CASSPGQGFEKLFF. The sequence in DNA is TGTGCCAGCAGCCCGGGACAGGGATTTGAAAAACTGTTTTTT.